This T cell receptor (beta chain) was sequenced during a study of blood T cell repertoires in COVID-19. Across the whole study: The study drew acute and convalescent COVID-19 samples from the United States, Italy and Spain.

The CDR3 extends over 12 amino acids. V was pared by 2 bases and J by 4 bases, with 5 bases between. CDR1 is SGHTA, CDR2 FQGNSA, per germline. Per the original methods: Reference gene primer amplification gave nucleated cell count estimates. Assay used: immunoSEQ multiplex PCR; TCRdb lists only in-frame clones, some missing. D and trimming were read from the DNA, whereas the V and J calls and clone size are those reported in that table. The top ten clones hold 5.5% to 6% of a sample with under 150,000 clones, around four fifths of them seen once. The sequenced sample was peripheral blood. The chain links TRBV7-2 to TRBJ2-5; D unresolved. The sequence came from an elderly man with active or convalescent COVID-19. The CDR3 reads CASSLLPETQYF. The CDR3 DNA is TGTGCCAGCAGCTTACTCCCAGAGACCCAGTACTTC.